Shown below are 18 T cell receptor beta chains from a single sample sequenced in a study of blood T cell repertoires in COVID-19. Method: immunoSEQ multiplex PCR; TCRdb's copy keeps in-frame clones and lacks some. The sample has tens of thousands of clones; 85% are singletons. The sample was peripheral blood. The receptors here all came from a man older than 75 with acute or convalescent COVID-19.

The chain recombines TRBV4-2 with TRBJ2-2; 8 bases are shared with TRBD2. The junction had 10 bases not matched to a gene; V was cut back by 1 base and J by 6 bases. CDR1 and CDR2 from the germline V gene are LGHNA and YNFKEQ. The CDR3 covers 17 residues. This CDR3 is CASSQGDSGTPAGELFF. Written as DNA, the CDR3 is TGTGCCAGCAGCCAAGGAGATAGCGGGACCCCAGCCGGGGAGCTGTTTTTT.

The chain employs TRBV29-1 and TRBJ1-4, with D perhaps matching TRBD1 (6 bases). The V end was cut by 4 bases, the J end by 8 bases, with 11 bases between. The CDR3 consists of 12 residues. Germline V gene data show CDR1 as SQVTM and CDR2 as ANQGSEA. The CDR3 is CSVARDTEKLFF. The CDR3 DNA reads TGCAGCGTTGCCCGGGACACGGAAAAACTGTTTTTT. Complete variable domain (other parts from reference TRBV29-1 and TRBJ1-4): SAVISQKPSRDICQRGTSLTIQCQVDSQVTMMFWYRQQPGQSLTLIATANQGSEATYESGFVIDKFPISRPNLTFSTLTVSNMSPEDSSIYLCSVARDTEKLFFGSGTQLSVL.

The CDR3 loop reads CASRGTSGANTGELFF. As DNA, the CDR3 is TGCGCCAGCAGAGGAACTAGCGGTGCGAACACCGGGGAGCTGTTTTTT. The rearrangement links TRBV5-1 to TRBJ2-2, with 8 positions matching TRBD2. This CDR3 contains 16 residues. The V gene's germline CDR1 is SGHRS and CDR2 YFSETQ. Trimming cost V 5 bases and J 0 bases; bases outside gene matches: 6.

The chain combines TRBV3-1 (or the pseudogene TRBV3-2) with TRBJ1-1; D unresolved. CDR3 length: 12 amino acids. CDR1 LGHDT and CDR2 YNNKEL come from the germline V gene (reference sequence). V lost 1 base to trimming and J lost 12 bases, with 12 bases between them. CDR3 sequence reads: CASSQATGDPFF. CDR3 in DNA: TGTGCCAGCAGCCAAGCCACGGGAGATCCTTTCTTT.

The chain has TRBV11-3 and TRBJ2-1; 12 nucleotides align to TRBD2. Germline V gene lookup returns CDR1 SGHNT and CDR2 YENEEA. Unmatched junction bases numbered 8, after V lost 5 bases and J lost 6 bases. The CDR3 length is 16 residues. CDR3 sequence (DNA): TGTGCCAGCAGCGCCAGCCTAGCGGGAGGGCCCAATGAGCAGTTCTTC. Amino acid sequence: CASSASLAGGPNEQFF. Based on the CDR3 plus reference TRBV11-3 and TRBJ2-1, the full variable domain is EAGVVQSPRYKIIEKKQPVAFWCNPISGHNTLYWYLQNLGQGPELLIRYENEEAVDDSQLPKDRFSAERLKGVDSTLKIQPAELGDSAVYLCASSASLAGGPNEQFFGPGTRLTVL.

This clone occurred a few times. The chain carries TRBV29-1 and TRBJ2-2; 7 nucleotides match TRBD1. V lost 3 bases and J lost 2; bases outside the gene matches: 3. This CDR3 has 14 residues. Germline assignment: CDR1 SQVTM and CDR2 ANQGSEA. The chain's CDR3 is CSVEKGANTGELFF. The CDR3 nucleotides read TGCAGCGTTGAGAAGGGGGCCAACACCGGGGAGCTGTTTTTT.

The V gene is TRBV28, the J gene TRBJ2-5, with D hard to call. Trimming took 5 bases from V and 5 from J, leaving 18 bases between them. The CDR3 is made up of 15 amino acids. Per the germline V gene, CDR1 is MDHEN and CDR2 is SYDVKM. In nucleotides, the CDR3 is TGTGCCAGCAGTCAGCGCGTAGGAGCAAGGGAGACCCAGTACTTC. This gives the protein CASSQRVGARETQYF. The full variable domain, in which reference TRBV28 and TRBJ2-5 provide the parts outside the CDR3, is DVKVTQSSRYLVKRTGEKVFLECVQDMDHENMFWYRQDPGLGLRLIYFSYDVKMKEKGDIPEGYSVSREKKERFSLILESASTNQTSMYLCASSQRVGARETQYFGPGTRLLVL.

The CDR3 spells CASSQAAGVYNEQFF. CDR3 sequence (DNA): TGCGCCAGCAGCCAAGCAGCGGGCGTCTACAATGAGCAGTTCTTC. The chain links TRBV4-3 to TRBJ2-1, with D possibly matching TRBD2 (6 bases). V lost 1 base to trimming and J lost 3 bases, with 10 bases between them. The germline gives CDR1 LGHNA, CDR2 YSLEER. The CDR3 spans 15 residues.

This chain uses TRBV28 with TRBJ2-5; 10 nucleotides align to TRBD1. The CDR3 is 16 residues long. CDR1 and CDR2 from the germline V gene are MDHEN and SYDVKM. Losses at the gene ends were 1 base for V and 5 bases for J; bases not matched to a gene: 7. The DNA of the CDR3 is TGTGCCAGCAGTTTATTCCCCGGGACAGGGGAGGAGACCCAGTACTTC. Its translation: CASSLFPGTGEETQYF.

This clone was seen a handful of times. The chain combines TRBV11-2 with TRBJ1-2; 7 bases are a match to TRBD1. The V and J ends lost 5 bases and 5 bases, in that order; junction bases with no gene match: 5. The germline V gene has CDR1 SGHAT and CDR2 FQNNGV. This CDR3 comprises 13 residues. Written as DNA, the CDR3 is TGTGCCAGCAGCCGAGACAGGGATTATGGCTACACCTTC. Amino acids: CASSRDRDYGYTF.

The gene calls are TRBV7-9 and TRBJ2-1, with 7 nucleotides matching TRBD2. Germline V gene data show CDR1 as SEHNR and CDR2 as FQNEAQ (reference sequence). The CDR3 is 15 residues long. Losses at the gene ends were 3 bases for V and 4 bases for J; bases not matched to a gene: 6. The CDR3 sequence: CASSFGTTQYNEQFF. CDR3 coding DNA: TGTGCCAGCAGCTTTGGGACTACCCAATACAATGAGCAGTTCTTC. Full variable domain (outside the CDR3, taken from reference TRBV7-9 and TRBJ2-1): DTGVSQNPRHKITKRGQNVTFRCDPISEHNRLYWYRQTLGQGPEFLTYFQNEAQLEKSRLLSDRFSAERPKGSFSTLEIQRTEQGDSAMYLCASSFGTTQYNEQFFGPGTRLTVL.

The chain has TRBV18 and TRBJ2-1; 7 bases match TRBD2. J gave up 6 bases and V 3 bases, and 5 bases lay outside the gene matches. The length of the CDR3 is 14 residues. CDR1 and CDR2 (germline): KGHSH, LQKENI. CDR3 sequence (DNA): TGTGCCAGCTCACCCCCGGGAGGCGGCAATGAGCAGTTCTTC. Protein product: CASSPPGGGNEQFF.

The chain employs TRBV5-1 and TRBJ2-5, with 9 bases identical to TRBD2. CDR3 length: 15 amino acids. The ends lost 3 bases at V and 5 bases at J; junction bases unmatched: 8. Germline values: CDR1 SGHRS, CDR2 YFSETQ. This CDR3 is CASSWGGLAIETQYF. In DNA form, the CDR3 reads TGCGCCAGCAGCTGGGGGGGACTAGCCATTGAGACCCAGTACTTC.

J is TRBJ2-7 and V is TRBV28; TRBD1 matches 8 bases. Germline CDR1 is MDHEN and CDR2 is SYDVKM. The CDR3 covers 14 residues. The trim removed 6 bases at V and 4 bases at J, leaving 8 bases unmatched. The DNA for the CDR3 is TGTGCCAGCAGCATGACAGGGGTTACATACGAGCAGTACTTC. Amino acid sequence: CASSMTGVTYEQYF.

The genes are TRBV30 and TRBJ2-3; D unclear. The V end lost 4 bases, the J end lost 2 bases, and 4 bases lay between the germline ends. Looked up from germline, CDR1 is GTSNPN and CDR2 is SVGIG (reference sequence). The length of the CDR3 is 11 residues. The CDR3 DNA reads TGTGCCTGGACCAACACAGATACGCAGTATTTT. Amino acid sequence: CAWTNTDTQYF.

This chain links TRBV12-3 or TRBV12-4 with TRBJ1-2; TRBD1 matches at 9 bases. With V trimmed by 8 bases and J by 5 bases, 6 bases remained unmatched. This CDR3 has 13 residues. DNA for the CDR3: TGTGCCAGCTCCCGGGACAGGGTGTATGGCTACACCTTC. Protein product: CASSRDRVYGYTF.

The chain is built from TRBV28 and TRBJ1-1; D might be TRBD1 (5 bases). The length of the CDR3 is 12 residues. In germline, CDR1 is MDHEN, CDR2 SYDVKM. The V end was cut by 8 bases, the J end by 3 bases, with 10 bases between. CDR3 DNA: TGTGCCAGCCGCGACAGATACACTGAAGCTTTCTTT. Its protein is CASRDRYTEAFF. The full variable domain, its missing parts supplied by reference TRBV28 and TRBJ1-1, is DVKVTQSSRYLVKRTGEKVFLECVQDMDHENMFWYRQDPGLGLRLIYFSYDVKMKEKGDIPEGYSVSREKKERFSLILESASTNQTSMYLCASRDRYTEAFFGQGTRLTVV.

V gene TRBV11-1 combines with J gene TRBJ2-2; D call uncertain. V lost 3 bases to trimming and J lost 6 bases, with 8 bases between them. The germline CDR1 and CDR2 sequences are SGHAT and FQDESV (reference sequence). The CDR3 loop spans 13 amino acids. The CDR3 coding sequence is TGTGCCAGCAGCTTCCAGCAGGCCGGGGAGCTGTTTTTT. Amino acid sequence: CASSFQQAGELFF. Drawing the rest from reference TRBV11-1 and TRBJ2-2, the complete variable domain is EAEVAQSPRYKITEKSQAVAFWCDPISGHATLYWYRQILGQGPELLVQFQDESVVDDSQLPKDRFSAERLKGVDSTLKIQPAELGDSAMYLCASSFQQAGELFFGEGSRLTVL.